A selection of T cell receptor beta chains follows, all from one sample in a study of blood T cell repertoires in COVID-19. The table came from immunoSEQ multiplex PCR; TCRdb's copy has only in-frame clones and leaves some out. This table has about 220,000 clones, about nine tenths appearing once. Sequencing was done on a sample of PBMCs or T cells enriched from blood (not recorded which). Receptors were obtained from a woman aged 30 to 39 who had recovered from COVID-19. CDR3s include the opening cysteine and the closing phenylalanine or tryptophan. D genes are given only for firm matches. Size is omitted from some rows. Given values are once, few, many or a class for expanded clones.

abundance	d_gene	v_gene	j_gene	CDR3nt	CDR3aa
NA	NA	TRBV7-8	TRBJ1-2	TGTGCCAGCAGCCCATCGACAGATAACTATGGCTACACCTTC	CASSPSTDNYGYTF
NA	TRBD1	TRBV4-3	TRBJ1-5	TGCGCCAGCAGCCAAGAAAGGACAGGGCACCAGCCCCAGCATTTT	CASSQERTGHQPQHF
NA	NA	TRBV13	TRBJ1-5	TGTGCCAGCAGCTCCCGGGGGGGCGGCTTAAGCAATCAGCCCCAGCATTTT	CASSSRGGGLSNQPQHF
few	NA	TRBV4-2	TRBJ1-4	TGTGCCAGCAGCCAAGATGACAGACTTGCAACTAATGAAAAACTGTTTTTT	CASSQDDRLATNEKLFF
NA	TRBD1	TRBV7-3	TRBJ1-1	TGTGCCAGCAGCTTTACAGGGGGCGAAGCTTTCTTT	CASSFTGGEAFF
NA	NA	TRBV5-3	TRBJ2-2	TGTGCCACGAGTGTCGGCGGGGACACCGGGGAGCTGTTTTTT	CATSVGGDTGELFF
NA	NA	TRBV6-5	TRBJ1-2	TGTGCCATTTCCTACTTGAGAGACTATGGCTACACCTTC	CAISYLRDYGYTF
NA	NA	TRBV3-1/TRBV3-2	TRBJ2-2	TGTGCCAGCAGCCAGGGGGGGCAGGGCGACACCGGGGAGCTGTTTTTT	CASSQGGQGDTGELFF
NA	NA	TRBV7-9	TRBJ1-2	TGTGCCAGCAGCCCCGTGGGGGACTCAACCTATGGCTACACCTTC	CASSPVGDSTYGYTF
NA	NA	TRBV7-2	TRBJ2-4	TGTGCCAGCAGCTCGGTAGCCAAAAACATTCAGTACTTC	CASSSVAKNIQYF
NA	NA	TRBV7-8	TRBJ1-5	TGTGCCAGCAGCTTAGGTATTGCGGACAGCCTACAGCATTTT	CASSLGIADSLQHF
NA	TRBD2	TRBV18	TRBJ2-3	TGTGCCAGCTCACCGCTATCGGGGGGGGCCGAAGATACGCAGTATTTT	CASSPLSGGAEDTQYF
NA	NA	TRBV5-1	TRBJ1-3	TGCGCCAGCAGGGACGGAGGGCCACACTCTGGAAACACCATATATTTT	CASRDGGPHSGNTIYF
once	TRBD1	TRBV7-2	TRBJ1-2	TGTGCCAGCAGCTTCAGTGGTCGGCAGGGGGCTAACGGCTACACCTTC	CASSFSGRQGANGYTF
few	TRBD1	TRBV5-1	TRBJ2-7	TGCGCCAGCAGCTTGGAACCGGGACAGTTCTCCTACGAGCAGTACTTC	CASSLEPGQFSYEQYF